The 20 T cell receptor beta chains given below trace back to one sample, sequenced in a study of blood T cells in healthy people across ages. Sample-barcoded 5' priming and a J-beta primer mix drove a second PCR of roughly 6 to 12 cycles. TCRdb re-derived calls from the 5' RACE reads in MiXCR, one entry per CDR3 protein. The sample lists over 600,000 distinct CDR3 sequences; approximately 40% were seen once. Sample: blood. These TCRs come from an elderly man in good health.

The chain is built from TRBV25-1 and TRBJ2-1, with D perhaps TRBD1 (6 bases). Trimming pared 4 bases from V and 0 bases from J, leaving 13 bases between. Per germline, CDR1 MGHDK and CDR2 SYGVNS. The CDR3 is 16 residues long. As DNA, the CDR3 is TGTGCCAGCAGTGCGACAGTGACAGGCTCCTACAATGAGCAGTTCTTC. Protein product: CASSATVTGSYNEQFF.

The chain has TRBV20-1 and TRBJ2-1; 14 bases match TRBD2. Germline values: CDR1 DFQATT, CDR2 SNEGSKA (reference sequence). V was clipped by 5 bases and J by 2 bases; unmatched bases: 5. The CDR3 covers 16 residues. CDR3 amino acids: CSAFGLAGGTYNEQFF. As DNA, the CDR3 is TGCAGTGCTTTTGGACTAGCGGGAGGAACCTACAATGAGCAGTTCTTC.

The chain has TRBV7-9 and TRBJ2-1; D is unclear. Matching the DNA end better, TRBJ2-7 makes the J call doubtful. Germline V gene data show CDR1 as SEHNR and CDR2 as FQNEAQ (reference sequence). The CDR3 runs 14 residues. The CDR3 region has the DNA TGTGCCAGCAGCTTGCCGGCAAGGACCTACGAGCAGTACTTC. It specifies CASSLPARTYEQYF.

This clonotype has ten or more counts. This chain links TRBV7-8 with TRBJ1-1, with unresolved D. Per germline, CDR1 SGHVS and CDR2 FQNEAQ. V was clipped by 7 bases and J by 7 bases, with 13 bases between them. The CDR3 is 12 amino acids. The DNA of the CDR3 is TGTGCCAGCAAAGGTGGGCAGATTGAAGCTTTCTTT. As protein: CASKGGQIEAFF.

This clonotype was counted at least ten times. The rearrangement joins TRBV5-1 to TRBJ2-3, with D possibly being TRBD2 (5 bases). Germline V gene sequence: CDR1 SGHRS, CDR2 YFSETQ. The CDR3 consists of 14 residues. The V end lost 4 bases, the J end lost 1 base, and 10 bases lay between the germline ends. The CDR3 is CASSQDGGTDTQYF. DNA of the CDR3: TGCGCCAGCAGCCAAGACGGGGGCACAGATACGCAGTATTTT.

Concerning this clonotype: One junction end disagrees with the germline gene, perhaps due to a read error. The chain has TRBV6-4 and TRBJ2-1; weak D call: TRBD1 (7 bases). Germline CDR1 and CDR2: MRHNA and SNTAGT. The CDR3 sequence is 14 residues long. CDR3 DNA sequence: TGCGCCAGCAGCCCCAGGGGGGACCACAATGAGCAGTTCTTC. Translation gives CASSPRGDHNEQFF.

V and J are TRBV7-2 and TRBJ2-7; D perhaps matches TRBD1 (5 bases). The CDR3 runs 14 residues. Trimming took 5 bases from V and 3 from J, leaving 14 bases between them. From germline, CDR1 is SGHTA and CDR2 FQGNSA. The CDR3 DNA reads TGTGCCAGCAGCCCCCCGCCAGGGAACTACGAGCAGTACTTC. Protein: CASSPPPGNYEQYF.

Only a few counts were recorded for this clonotype. V gene TRBV5-1 combines with J gene TRBJ1-2; D is ambiguous. The ends were cut back, 0 bases at V and 4 bases at J, with 16 bases in the middle. CDR1 and CDR2 from the germline V gene are SGHRS and YFSETQ. CDR3 size: 16 residues. The CDR3, as DNA: TGCGCCAGCAGCTTGGTTGGAGGGCCTTTGGGCTATGGCTACACCTTC. The encoded protein is CASSLVGGPLGYGYTF.

J is TRBJ2-4 and V is TRBV20-1; TRBD2 matches at 7 bases. The CDR3 contains 14 residues. Losses at the gene ends were 3 bases for V and 8 bases for J; bases not matched to a gene: 10. CDR1 is DFQATT and CDR2 is SNEGSKA in the germline V gene (reference sequence). The CDR3 DNA sequence: TGCAGTGCTAGTTACCGTCGACTAGCAGACATTCAGTACTTC. Its protein is CSASYRRLADIQYF.

The chain joins TRBV20-1 to TRBJ2-5, with D unresolved. The CDR3 runs 12 residues. Deletions cut 0 bases from V and 10 bases from J, with 12 bases between. Germline V gene sequence: CDR1 DFQATT, CDR2 SNEGSKA (reference sequence). CDR3: CSAREGQLDQYF. The CDR3, as DNA: TGCAGTGCTAGAGAGGGCCAGTTAGACCAGTACTTC.

Worth noting for this clonotype: The junction departs from germline at one end; a sequencing error may be responsible. The chain uses TRBV2 and TRBJ1-4; TRBD1 agrees at 7 bases. Germline-derived CDR1 and CDR2 are SNHLY and FYNNEI. The CDR3 is 15 amino acids. CDR3: CAGRLTGLDNEKLFF. CDR3 DNA: TGTGCCGGCAGGCTGACAGGGCTGGATAATGAAAAACTGTTTTTT.

The CDR3 spells CASSLAGPSTDTQYF. The CDR3 DNA follows: TGTGCCAGCAGCTTGGCGGGCCCTAGCACAGATACGCAGTATTTT. The chain has TRBV7-9 and TRBJ2-3; maybe TRBD2 (5 bases). Trimming took off 3 bases at V and 0 bases at J, with 10 bases between the two ends. The CDR3 has 15 residues. CDR1 is SEHNR and CDR2 is FQNEAQ in the germline V gene (reference sequence). The whole variable domain, filled in from reference TRBV7-9 and TRBJ2-3, reads DTGVSQNPRHKITKRGQNVTFRCDPISEHNRLYWYRQTLGQGPEFLTYFQNEAQLEKSRLLSDRFSAERPKGSFSTLEIQRTEQGDSAMYLCASSLAGPSTDTQYFGPGTRLTVL.

This clonotype was picked up a small number of times. This chain connects TRBV7-2 to TRBJ2-1, with 7 bases matching TRBD2. The CDR3 totals 15 residues. Trimming took 2 bases from V and 7 from J; bases not matched to a gene: 8. Germline V CDR1 and CDR2: SGHTA, FQGNSA. CDR3 coding DNA: TGTGCCAGCAGCTTAACGGCGGGAGTGGGGAATGAGCAGTTCTTC. Translation gives CASSLTAGVGNEQFF.

This clonotype was seen only a few times. This sequence joins TRBV20-1 and TRBJ2-1; 8 bases agree with TRBD2. CDR1 DFQATT and CDR2 SNEGSKA come from the germline V gene (reference sequence). The CDR3 extends over 15 amino acids. V was pared by 3 bases and J by 8 bases, with 12 bases of the junction left unmatched. CDR3 sequence (DNA): TGCAGTGCTAGTGACCCTCGAGCGGGGGTAGATGAGCAGTTCTTC. Protein sequence: CSASDPRAGVDEQFF.

The V call is TRBV6-2 or TRBV6-3, the J call TRBJ1-2, with D unclear. V was trimmed by 5 bases and J by 1 base, leaving 5 bases between them. CDR3 length: 12 amino acids. Germline CDR1 and CDR2: MNHEY and SVGEGT. In nucleotides, the CDR3 is TGTGCCAGCAGTCCAATTAACTATGGCTACACCTTC. Its translation: CASSPINYGYTF.

The sample holds a few counts of this clonotype. The gene calls are TRBV20-1 and TRBJ1-2; D ambiguous. Germline V gene sequence: CDR1 DFQATT, CDR2 SNEGSKA (reference sequence). This CDR3 has 13 residues. V gave up 6 bases and J gave up 4 bases, with 15 bases separating them. The CDR3 region is CSATERAVYGYTF. The CDR3 DNA sequence: TGCAGTGCAACCGAAAGGGCGGTCTATGGCTACACCTTC.

V usage is TRBV5-4 and J usage is TRBJ2-5; no clear D gene. Gene TRBJ2-7 matches the end of the DNA better, so the J call may be wrong. The CDR3 is made up of 11 amino acids. Looked up from germline, CDR1 is SGHNT and CDR2 is YYREEE (reference sequence). The CDR3 protein is CASSAQREQYF. In DNA form, the CDR3 reads TGTGCCAGCAGCGCCCAACGCGAGCAGTACTTC.

This clonotype has just a few counts. The chain couples TRBV6-2 or TRBV6-3 to TRBJ2-3; D unclear. The CDR3 spans 12 residues. The germline V and J ends were trimmed by 5 bases and 14 bases, with 17 bases remaining between them. Germline loops: CDR1 MNHEY, CDR2 SVGEGT. CDR3 bases: TGTGCCAGCAGTCCCGGGCTGGCCCGGTGGTATTTT. Translation: CASSPGLARWYF.

V and J are TRBV9 and TRBJ2-1; 7 bases agree with TRBD1. Per the germline V gene, CDR1 is SGDLS and CDR2 is YYNGEE. Trimming at V came to 5 bases and at J to 0 bases, leaving 5 bases not matched to a gene. CDR3 length equals 15 residues. The CDR3 here is CASSADRSSYNEQFF. In DNA form, the CDR3 reads TGTGCCAGCAGTGCGGACAGGTCCTCCTACAATGAGCAGTTCTTC.

The chain carries TRBV21-1 and TRBJ2-7; whether TRBD1, the table's D call, matches the DNA was not checked. TRBV21-1 is noted as a pseudogene. The CDR3 spans 22 residues. CDR3 region: CASSKDLTSTGESITWDYEQYF. Here the CDR3 DNA reads TGTGCCAGCAGCAAAGACCTTACCTCCACAGGGGAGAGCATTACCTGGGACTACGAGCAGTACTTC.